This T cell receptor (beta chain) was sequenced during a study of T cells in Graves' hyperthyroidism and ophthalmopathy. V was pared by 4 bases and J by 4 bases, with 10 bases of the junction left unmatched. Looked up from germline, CDR1 is SGHTA and CDR2 is FQGNSA. The CDR3 spans 15 residues. The CDR3 regions of TCR beta were amplified from RNA transcripts. The TCR CDR3 was amplified in a first-round RT-PCR using the HTBI primer set. One entry per CDR3 protein results from TCRdb running MiXCR on the multiplex PCR reads. The table records approximately 870,000 distinct CDR3 sequences, 38% of them present only once.

The clonotype originates from a young man with Graves' hyperthyroidism. Material: blood. The chain links TRBV7-2 to TRBJ2-7; TRBD2 matches at 7 bases. The DNA for the CDR3 is TGTGCCAGCAGCTCTGAACTAGCGCGGGGGTACGAGCAGTACTTC. Protein product: CASSSELARGYEQYF. The full variable domain, with the rest looked up from reference TRBV7-2 and TRBJ2-7, is GAGVSQSPSNKVTEKGKDVELRCDPISGHTALYWYRQSLGQGLEFLIYFQGNSAPDKSGLPSDRFSAERTGGSVSTLTIQRTQQEDSAVYLCASSSELARGYEQYFGPGTRLTVT.